The 31 T cell receptor beta chains in this list originate from one sample, sequenced in a study of CD8+ T cells in alopecia areata. Peripheral blood and lesional scalp punch biopsies came from alopecia areata patients. RNA extraction was followed by reverse transcription into cDNA, which acted as the sequencing template. Clones were sequenced by immunoSEQ multiplex PCR, and TCRdb holds only the in-frame ones, with some missing. The sample yields 7,900 or so clones, about 60% seen once. Sequences were derived from skin, sampled at week 0. These receptors all stem from a human donor with alopecia areata.

This clone was detected only a few times. V and J are TRBV6-6 and TRBJ2-7; D is ambiguous. The germline CDR1 and CDR2 sequences are MNHNY and SVGAGI (reference sequence). The CDR3 has 15 residues. Trimming took 0 bases from V and 1 from J, leaving 10 bases between them. The CDR3 DNA follows: TGTGCCAGCAGTTACTCCGGCGGATATTCCTACGAGCAGTACTTC. Protein: CASSYSGGYSYEQYF.

This clone appeared a few times. This chain joins TRBV21-1 and TRBJ2-2; no DNA check was done on the table's D call, TRBD2. TRBV21-1 is reported as a pseudogene. CDR3 length equals 15 residues. The CDR3 loop is CASSNRAGDTGELFF. The CDR3 DNA follows: TGTGCCAGCAGCAATAGGGCGGGAGATACCGGGGAGCTGTTTTTT.

The chain has TRBV5-1 and TRBJ2-5, with 9 bases that match TRBD2. TRBJ2-7 matches the DNA end more closely, so the J call is doubtful. This CDR3 is 16 amino acids long. CDR1 and CDR2 (germline): SGHRS, YFSETQ. CDR3 nucleotides: TGCGCCAGCAGCTTGGAGCGTTGGACTAGCGTCTACGAGCAGTACTTC. Translating gives CASSLERWTSVYEQYF.

V is TRBV29-1 and J is TRBJ2-7; the D gene could be TRBD1 or TRBD2 (5 bases each). From germline, CDR1 is SQVTM and CDR2 ANQGSEA. The CDR3 runs to 13 residues. CDR3 nucleotides: TGCCGCGCTGGGGGTGGGGGAGAATACGAGCAGTACTTC. This codes for CRAGGGGEYEQYF.

Here the CDR3 DNA reads TGTGCCAGCAGTTTCAGGGGATCTGGTCAGCCCCAGCATTTT. Its translation is CASSFRGSGQPQHF. This chain links TRBV6-5 with TRBJ1-5; perhaps TRBD1 as D (6 bases). Germline CDR1 and CDR2: MNHEY and SVGAGI. Between the trimmed V and J ends, which lost 4 bases and 6 bases, there was a span of 13 bases. The CDR3 contains 14 residues.

In this sample, this clone turned up a few times. V usage is TRBV6-1 and J usage is TRBJ2-3, with D unresolved. CDR1 and CDR2 from the germline V gene are MNHNS and SASEGT. The CDR3 is made up of 14 amino acids. Trimming removed 2 bases at V and 3 bases at J, with 9 bases between. CDR3 coding DNA: TGTGCCAGCAGTGAAACAAGAACTACAGATACGCAGTATTTT. This sequence encodes CASSETRTTDTQYF.

The V call is TRBV29-1, the J call TRBJ2-7; TRBD2 aligns across 7 bases. The length of the CDR3 is 13 residues. Germline CDR1 is SQVTM and CDR2 is ANQGSEA. The junction had 6 bases not matched to a gene; V was cut back by 7 bases and J by 0 bases. CDR3 amino acids: CSAVTSSSYEQYF. The CDR3 DNA follows: TGCAGCGCCGTGACTAGCAGCTCCTACGAGCAGTACTTC.

This clone was found a few times. The chain has TRBV19 and TRBJ2-1; 9 positions agree with TRBD2. Germline trimming cut 1 base from V and 4 bases from J; bases unmatched to any gene: 2. Germline CDR1 is LNHDA and CDR2 is SQIVND (reference sequence). The CDR3 is 15 amino acids. CDR3 residues: CASSIGLAAYNEQFF. DNA for the CDR3: TGTGCCAGTAGTATAGGACTAGCGGCTTACAATGAGCAGTTCTTC.

The rearrangement uses TRBV27 and TRBJ2-3, with no clear D. CDR1 MNHEY and CDR2 SMNVEV come from the germline V gene (reference sequence). The CDR3 consists of 14 residues. Deletions cut 0 bases from V and 2 bases from J, with 6 bases between. The CDR3 region is CASSLSGHTDTQYF. The CDR3 DNA is TGTGCCAGCAGTTTATCGGGTCACACAGATACGCAGTATTTT.

Concerning this clone itself: No conserved phenylalanine or tryptophan is present at the end of the CDR3, so a read error is the likely explanation. The rearrangement links TRBV27 to TRBJ2-7, with 7 bases matching TRBD1. Germline CDR1 is MNHEY and CDR2 is SMNVEV (reference sequence). The V segment lost 6 bases and the J segment 4 bases; nucleotides outside the gene matches: 9. This CDR3 contains 14 residues. The CDR3 DNA reads as TGTGCCAGCAGGATATCAGGGGGATGGTACGAGCAGTACCTC. Its protein is CASRISGGWYEQYL.

The chain carries TRBV9 and TRBJ2-4, with TRBD1 identical over 7 bases. The junction had 10 bases not matched to a gene; V was cut back by 0 bases and J by 7 bases. In germline, CDR1 is SGDLS, CDR2 YYNGEE. This CDR3 comprises 16 residues. The CDR3 spells CASSVAGWGTENIQYF. The CDR3 DNA follows: TGTGCCAGCAGCGTAGCGGGCTGGGGGACAGAGAACATTCAGTACTTC.

Only a few counts were recorded for this clone. This chain connects TRBV19 to TRBJ1-2; a possible D gene is TRBD1 (6 bases). Germline V gene lookup returns CDR1 LNHDA and CDR2 SQIVND (reference sequence). The CDR3 has 14 amino acids. V was trimmed by 7 bases and J by 7 bases, leaving 19 bases between them. The CDR3 nucleotides are TGTGCCAGTACCCAGACAGGCCAACCTGGTGGCTACACCTTC. Translation gives CASTQTGQPGGYTF.

The chain links TRBV5-4 to TRBJ1-1; D is ambiguous. The CDR3 is 14 residues long. CDR1 SGHNT and CDR2 YYREEE come from the germline V gene (reference sequence). The germline V and J ends were trimmed by 2 bases and 2 bases, with 10 bases remaining between them. The CDR3 is CASSFSPANTEAFF. The CDR3 DNA sequence: TGTGCCAGCAGCTTTTCTCCGGCAAACACTGAAGCTTTCTTT.

By sample share, this clone is medium-sized (0.01 to 0.1%). For the CDR3, the DNA is TGTGCCAGCAGCTTAGGGTGGAACACTGAAGCTTTCTTT. This codes for CASSLGWNTEAFF. The genes are TRBV7-2 and TRBJ1-1; the D is unclear. Germline CDR1 is SGHTA and CDR2 is FQGNSA. The CDR3 has 13 amino acids. With 1 base removed from V and 1 base from J, the gap between germline ends came to 4 bases.

This clone came up once. The rearrangement links TRBV9 to TRBJ2-5, with D possibly matching TRBD1 (6 bases). The germline V gene encodes CDR1 SGDLS and CDR2 YYNGEE. This CDR3 region has 14 residues. Trimming took off 4 bases at V and 2 bases at J, with 12 bases between the two ends. The CDR3 protein is CASSSTGFQETQYF. In DNA, the CDR3 is TGTGCCAGCAGCTCAACAGGGTTTCAAGAGACCCAGTACTTC. The whole variable domain, remainder taken from reference TRBV9 and TRBJ2-5, is DSGVTQTPKHLITATGQRVTLRCSPRSGDLSVYWYQQSLDQGLQFLIQYYNGEERAKGNILERFSAQQFPDLHSELNLSSLELGDSALYFCASSSTGFQETQYFGPGTRLLVL.

V and J are TRBV29-1 and TRBJ2-1; a possible D gene is TRBD2 (6 bases). This CDR3 has 14 amino acids. V was shortened by 3 bases and J by 9 bases, with 18 bases between the two germline ends. In germline, CDR1 is SQVTM, CDR2 ANQGSEA. The CDR3, as DNA: TGCAGCGTTGACTTGACTAGAAGTGCCTTTGAGCAGTTCTTC. This gives the protein CSVDLTRSAFEQFF.

This clone was recorded a few times. The V and J genes are TRBV5-1 and TRBJ2-5, with D possibly TRBD2 on 6 matching bases. This CDR3 comprises 14 residues. The germline V and J ends were trimmed by 4 bases and 4 bases, with 14 bases remaining between them. Germline V gene data show CDR1 as SGHRS and CDR2 as YFSETQ. The CDR3 coding sequence is TGCGCCAGCAGCCCGACTGGGCGGGGAGAGACCCAGTACTTC. It encodes CASSPTGRGETQYF.

The rearrangement links TRBV15 to TRBJ2-4; 9 nucleotides match TRBD2. The CDR3 consists of 17 residues. Germline V CDR1 and CDR2: LNHNV, YYDKDF (reference sequence). V trimming: 0 bases; J trimming: 7 bases; junction bases outside the gene matches: 10. The CDR3 here is CATSRDGVAGVTNIQYF. The CDR3, as DNA: TGTGCCACCAGCAGAGACGGGGTAGCGGGAGTGACGAACATTCAGTACTTC.

V usage is TRBV19 and J usage is TRBJ2-7; D is perhaps TRBD1 or TRBD2 (5 bases each). The V end was cut by 6 bases, the J end by 4 bases, with 22 bases between. The CDR3 runs 16 residues. CDR1 and CDR2 (germline): LNHDA, SQIVND (reference sequence). DNA of the CDR3: TGTGCCAGTAGCCCGGTACGAGGGGCAGGGAGATACGAGCAGTACTTC. Protein: CASSPVRGAGRYEQYF.

V and J are TRBV19 and TRBJ2-1, with D perhaps matching TRBD1 or TRBD2 (6 bases each). The CDR3 length is 11 residues. V was cut by 5 bases and J by 8 bases, with 7 bases left in between. CDR1 and CDR2 from the germline V gene are LNHDA and SQIVND (reference sequence). CDR3 region: CASSRGHEQFF. For the CDR3, the DNA is TGTGCCAGTAGTCGGGGGCATGAGCAGTTCTTC.

This clone was seen a handful of times. This chain links TRBV7-3 with TRBJ2-2; D remains unclear. V was pared by 5 bases and J by 5 bases, with 24 bases between. The CDR3 consists of 18 residues. Germline loops: CDR1 SGHTA, CDR2 FQGTGA. The CDR3 reads CASSTHHGSPGRTGELFF. CDR3 nucleotides: TGTGCCAGCAGCACACACCATGGGTCGCCAGGACGGACCGGGGAGCTGTTTTTT.

The genes are TRBV30 and TRBJ2-3; 8 nucleotides align to TRBD2. The CDR3 totals 14 residues. The J segment lost 6 bases and the V segment lost 3 bases, leaving 8 bases of the junction unmatched. CDR1 is GTSNPN and CDR2 is SVGIG in the germline V gene (reference sequence). The chain's CDR3 is CAWSPGAGADTQYF. In DNA, the CDR3 is TGTGCCTGGAGCCCGGGAGCGGGAGCTGATACGCAGTATTTT.

This clone was counted only a few times. V and J are TRBV4-1 and TRBJ2-7; D is perhaps TRBD1 (6 bases). The CDR3 runs 14 residues. Germline CDR1 and CDR2: MGHRA and YSYEKL. V dropped 1 base and J dropped 2 bases, with 9 bases sitting between them. The CDR3 here is CASSQGEGAYEQYF. The CDR3 DNA is TGCGCCAGCAGCCAAGGCGAGGGGGCCTACGAGCAGTACTTC.

The rearrangement uses TRBV7-2 and TRBJ2-7; 8 bases line up with TRBD1. Trimming cost V 4 bases and J 4 bases; bases outside gene matches: 18. This CDR3 contains 18 residues. The germline V gene has CDR1 SGHTA and CDR2 FQGNSA. The CDR3 protein is CASSSQRPGGAFSYEQYF. The CDR3 DNA reads TGTGCCAGCAGCTCACAGCGGCCAGGGGGCGCTTTTAGTTACGAGCAGTACTTC.

The rearrangement links TRBV4-3 to TRBJ2-3, with 9 bases identical to TRBD2. Germline CDR1 LGHNA, CDR2 YSLEER. CDR3 length: 17 amino acids. V dropped 1 base and J dropped 0; count of bases not matched to a gene: 5. CDR3 in DNA: TGCGCCAGCAGCCAAGGGGCTAGCGGGGTTAGCACAGATACGCAGTATTTT. It translates to CASSQGASGVSTDTQYF.

V usage is TRBV5-1 and J usage is TRBJ1-3; TRBD1 is a possible D gene (5 bases). Germline-derived CDR1 and CDR2 are SGHRS and YFSETQ. The CDR3 has 15 amino acids. Trimming left V 2 bases short and J 3 bases short, with 12 bases between. CDR3 nucleotides: TGCGCCAGCAGCTTCGGGGGAGTAGGTGGAAACACCATATATTTT. Translated, it gives CASSFGGVGGNTIYF. Combining the CDR3 with reference TRBV5-1 and TRBJ1-3 gives the whole variable domain KAGVTQTPRYLIKTRGQQVTLSCSPISGHRSVSWYQQTPGQGLQFLFEYFSETQRNKGNFPGRFSGRQFSNSRSEMNVSTLELGDSALYLCASSFGGVGGNTIYFGEGSWLTVV.

This clone was seen a handful of times. This chain joins TRBV11-2 and TRBJ1-2, with no clear D. The CDR3 covers 16 residues. Trimming stripped 4 bases from V and 2 bases from J, with 17 bases between. Germline V gives CDR1 SGHAT, CDR2 FQNNGV. The CDR3 DNA is TGTGCCAGCAGCTGGAGCAAGACTGCCAGGAACTATGGCTACACCTTC. Its translation is CASSWSKTARNYGYTF.

The table lists this clone with a few counts. This chain connects TRBV5-1 to TRBJ2-1, with 10 bases aligning to TRBD2. The CDR3 consists of 16 residues. J gave up 6 bases and V 4 bases, and 10 bases lay outside the gene matches. CDR1 is SGHRS and CDR2 is YFSETQ in the germline V gene. The CDR3: CASSTDGTSVPNEQFF. DNA for the CDR3: TGCGCCAGCAGCACGGACGGGACTAGCGTTCCCAATGAGCAGTTCTTC.

The chain carries TRBV30 and TRBJ2-5, with 8 nucleotides matching TRBD1. The ends lost 4 bases at V and 1 base at J; junction bases unmatched: 8. The CDR3 is made up of 15 amino acids. Germline V lookup: CDR1 GTSNPN, CDR2 SVGIG (reference sequence). The CDR3 spells CAWTTGQGFQETQYF. CDR3 nucleotides: TGTGCCTGGACCACCGGACAGGGCTTCCAAGAGACCCAGTACTTC.

The rearrangement uses TRBV11-1 and TRBJ2-1; D might be TRBD2 (5 bases). CDR3 size: 16 residues. Per germline, CDR1 SGHAT and CDR2 FQDESV (reference sequence). Trimming removed 1 base from V and 1 base from J, with 11 bases in between. The CDR3 nucleotides read TGTGCCAGCAGCTTAGAAGCGAGCGGATCCTACAATGAGCAGTTCTTC. Translation gives CASSLEASGSYNEQFF.

The rearrangement links TRBV18 to TRBJ1-1; D not resolved. The CDR3 loop spans 13 amino acids. The V gene lost 0 bases and the J gene lost 8 bases, with 10 bases spanning the gap. The germline gives CDR1 KGHSH, CDR2 LQKENI. The CDR3 spells CASSPPGAREAFF. The CDR3 nucleotides are TGTGCCAGCTCACCACCGGGCGCCAGAGAAGCTTTCTTT.